Presented here are 8 T cell receptor beta chains from one specimen sequenced in a study of blood T cells in healthy people across ages. The use of a sample-barcoded 5' primer and a J-beta primer mix characterized a second PCR of about 7 to 12 cycles. One entry per CDR3 protein, called by TCRdb with MiXCR from the 5' RACE reads. The sample shows about 640,000 distinct CDR3 sequences, about 53% of them seen only once. The sample was blood. The receptors shown here come from a man aged 55 to 69 in good health.

The rearrangement links TRBV7-2 to TRBJ2-1; 8 bases map to TRBD2. The CDR3 has 14 amino acids. CDR1 SGHTA and CDR2 FQGNSA come from the germline V gene. V shed 5 bases and J 8 bases; nucleotides not matched to a gene: 8. This chain's CDR3 is CASSARGGQYEQFF. The CDR3 nucleotides read TGTGCCAGCAGCGCTCGGGGGGGCCAGTATGAGCAGTTCTTC.

This chain joins TRBV10-3 and TRBJ2-7; TRBD1 agrees at 9 bases. This CDR3 spans 14 amino acids. Trimming took 5 bases from V and 4 from J; bases not matched to a gene: 6. CDR1 and CDR2 (germline): ENHRY, SYGVKD. CDR3 nucleotides: TGTGCCATCAGTTGGGGACAGGGTTCTTACGAGCAGTACTTC. Its protein product is CAISWGQGSYEQYF.

This clonotype turned up a few times. This chain connects TRBV12-3 or TRBV12-4 to TRBJ2-4, with D perhaps assigned TRBD1 or TRBD2 (5 bases each). Trimming stripped 6 bases from V and 0 bases from J, with 9 bases between. This CDR3 contains 14 residues. The CDR3 DNA reads as TGTGCCAGCAGATCCGGGACAGCCAAAAACATTCAGTACTTC. Amino acid sequence: CASRSGTAKNIQYF.

This chain connects TRBV20-1 to TRBJ2-4; D uncertain. The J call may be incorrect, as the DNA end agrees better with TRBJ2-7. The CDR3 is 11 amino acids. Germline CDR1 DFQATT, CDR2 SNEGSKA (reference sequence). The CDR3 here is CSASGNYEQYF. CDR3 DNA sequence: TGCAGTGCTAGCGGAAACTACGAGCAGTACTTC.

The gene calls are TRBV20-1 and TRBJ1-2; the match to TRBD1 covers 8 bases. Germline V gene lookup returns CDR1 DFQATT and CDR2 SNEGSKA (reference sequence). With 8 bases clipped from V and 8 bases from J, the junction kept 7 bases outside the gene matches. This CDR3 spans 11 amino acids. Here the CDR3 reads CSTTGEYGYTF. Here the CDR3 DNA reads TGCAGTACGACAGGGGAGTACGGCTACACCTTC.

This chain joins TRBV12-3 or TRBV12-4 and TRBJ2-7; 9 positions agree with TRBD1. The CDR3 runs to 15 residues. V lost 8 bases and J lost 1; bases outside the gene matches: 9. Here the CDR3 DNA reads TGTGCCAGCCGTAGAGGGACAGGGAGATCCTACGAGCAGTACTTC. Translated, it gives CASRRGTGRSYEQYF.

This rearrangement joins TRBV7-9 to TRBJ2-1, with TRBD1 identical over 10 bases. Per germline, CDR1 SEHNR and CDR2 FQNEAQ (reference sequence). The V and J ends lost 5 bases and 5 bases, in that order; junction bases with no gene match: 6. The CDR3 runs 15 residues. In DNA form, the CDR3 reads TGTGCCAGCAGCCCTGACAGGGGGCAGGACAATGAGCAGTTCTTC. Amino acid sequence: CASSPDRGQDNEQFF. Complete variable domain (other parts from reference TRBV7-9 and TRBJ2-1): DTGVSQNPRHKITKRGQNVTFRCDPISEHNRLYWYRQTLGQGPEFLTYFQNEAQLEKSRLLSDRFSAERPKGSFSTLEIQRTEQGDSAMYLCASSPDRGQDNEQFFGPGTRLTVL.

This chain uses TRBV10-1 with TRBJ2-2; D is ambiguous. The germline V gene encodes CDR1 WNHNN and CDR2 SYGVQD (reference sequence). The CDR3 is 16 amino acids. V lost 2 bases to trimming and J lost 5 bases, with 15 bases between them. The CDR3 protein is CASSEESTTRTGELFF. Written as DNA, the CDR3 is TGCGCCAGCAGTGAGGAGTCAACCACGCGAACCGGGGAGCTGTTTTTT.